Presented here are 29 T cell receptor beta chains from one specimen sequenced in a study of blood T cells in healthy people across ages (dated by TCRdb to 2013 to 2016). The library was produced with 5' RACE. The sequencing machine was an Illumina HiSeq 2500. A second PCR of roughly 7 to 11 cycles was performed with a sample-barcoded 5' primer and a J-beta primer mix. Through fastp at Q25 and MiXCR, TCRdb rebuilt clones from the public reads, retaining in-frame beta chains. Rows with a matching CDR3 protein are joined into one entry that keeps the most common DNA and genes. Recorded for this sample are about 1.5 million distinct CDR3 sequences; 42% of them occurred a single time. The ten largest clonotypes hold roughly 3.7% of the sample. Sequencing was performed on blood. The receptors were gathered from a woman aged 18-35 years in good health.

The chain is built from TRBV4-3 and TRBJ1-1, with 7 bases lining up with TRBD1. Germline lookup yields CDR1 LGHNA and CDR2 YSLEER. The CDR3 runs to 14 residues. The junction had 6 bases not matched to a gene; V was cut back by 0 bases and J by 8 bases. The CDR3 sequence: CASSQDGDSYEAFF. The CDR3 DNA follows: TGCGCCAGCAGCCAAGATGGGGACAGTTACGAAGCTTTCTTT.

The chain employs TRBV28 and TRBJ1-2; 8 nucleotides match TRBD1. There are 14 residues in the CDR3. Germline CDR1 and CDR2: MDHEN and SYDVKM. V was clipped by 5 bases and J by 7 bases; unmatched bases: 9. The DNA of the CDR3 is TGTGCCAGCAGTCTACCCGGGACAGGAACTGGCTACACCTTC. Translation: CASSLPGTGTGYTF.

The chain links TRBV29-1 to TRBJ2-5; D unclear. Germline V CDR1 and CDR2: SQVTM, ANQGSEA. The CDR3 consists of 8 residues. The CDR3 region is CNAGTQYF. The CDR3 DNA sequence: TGCAACGCCGGTACCCAGTACTTC.

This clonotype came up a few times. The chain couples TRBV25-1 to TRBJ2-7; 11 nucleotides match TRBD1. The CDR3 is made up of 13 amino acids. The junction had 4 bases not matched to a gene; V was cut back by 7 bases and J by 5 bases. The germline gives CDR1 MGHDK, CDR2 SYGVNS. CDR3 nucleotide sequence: TGTGCCAGCACTGGACAGGGGGCAGACGAGCAGTACTTC. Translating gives CASTGQGADEQYF.

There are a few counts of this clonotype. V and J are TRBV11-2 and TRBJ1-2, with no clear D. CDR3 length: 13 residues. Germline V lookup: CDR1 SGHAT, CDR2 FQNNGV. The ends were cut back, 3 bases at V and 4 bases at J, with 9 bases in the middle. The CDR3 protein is CASSFTSSYGYTF. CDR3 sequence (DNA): TGTGCCAGCAGCTTCACAAGTTCCTATGGCTACACCTTC.

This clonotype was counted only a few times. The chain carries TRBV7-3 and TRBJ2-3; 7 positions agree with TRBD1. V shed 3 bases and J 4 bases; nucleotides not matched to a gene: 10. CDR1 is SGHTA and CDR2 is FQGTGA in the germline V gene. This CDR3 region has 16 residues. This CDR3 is CASSFGDRVHADTQYF. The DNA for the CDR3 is TGTGCCAGCAGCTTCGGCGACAGGGTACACGCAGATACGCAGTATTTT. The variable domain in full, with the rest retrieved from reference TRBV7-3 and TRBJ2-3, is GAGVSQTPSNKVTEKGKYVELRCDPISGHTALYWYRQSLGQGPEFLIYFQGTGAADDSGLPNDRFFAVRPEGSVSTLKIQRTERGDSAVYLCASSFGDRVHADTQYFGPGTRLTVL.

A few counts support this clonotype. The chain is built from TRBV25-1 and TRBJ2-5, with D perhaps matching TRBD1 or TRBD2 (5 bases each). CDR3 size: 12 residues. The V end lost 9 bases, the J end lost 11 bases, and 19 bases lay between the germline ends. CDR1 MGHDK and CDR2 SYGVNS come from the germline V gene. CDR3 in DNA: TGTGCCAGTCGATCGGGACGAGGGCATCAGTACTTC. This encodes CASRSGRGHQYF.

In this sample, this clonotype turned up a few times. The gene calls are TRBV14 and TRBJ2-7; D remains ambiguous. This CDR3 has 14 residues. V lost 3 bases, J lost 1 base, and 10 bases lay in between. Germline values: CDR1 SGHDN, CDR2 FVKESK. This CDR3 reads CASSQSRTSYEQYF. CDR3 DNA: TGTGCCAGCAGCCAGAGCCGGACGTCCTACGAGCAGTACTTC.

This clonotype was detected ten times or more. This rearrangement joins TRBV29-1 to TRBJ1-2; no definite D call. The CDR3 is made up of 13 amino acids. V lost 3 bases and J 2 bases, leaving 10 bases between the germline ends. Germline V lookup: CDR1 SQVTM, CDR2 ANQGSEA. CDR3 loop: CSVDGLGNYGYTF. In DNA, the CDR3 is TGCAGCGTTGATGGACTCGGGAACTATGGCTACACCTTC.

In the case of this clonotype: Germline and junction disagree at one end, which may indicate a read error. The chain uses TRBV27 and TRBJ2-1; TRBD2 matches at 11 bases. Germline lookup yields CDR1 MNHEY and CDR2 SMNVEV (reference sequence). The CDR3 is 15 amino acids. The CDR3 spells CVSRGGLAVYNEQFF. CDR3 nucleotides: TGTGTCAGCAGAGGGGGACTAGCGGTATACAATGAGCAGTTCTTC.

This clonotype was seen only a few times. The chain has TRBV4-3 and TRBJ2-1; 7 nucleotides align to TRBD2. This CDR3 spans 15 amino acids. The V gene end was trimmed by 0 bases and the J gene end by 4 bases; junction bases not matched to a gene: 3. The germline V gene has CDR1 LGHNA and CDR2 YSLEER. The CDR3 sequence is CASSQDASGYNEQFF. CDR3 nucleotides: TGCGCCAGCAGCCAAGATGCTAGCGGTTACAATGAGCAGTTCTTC.

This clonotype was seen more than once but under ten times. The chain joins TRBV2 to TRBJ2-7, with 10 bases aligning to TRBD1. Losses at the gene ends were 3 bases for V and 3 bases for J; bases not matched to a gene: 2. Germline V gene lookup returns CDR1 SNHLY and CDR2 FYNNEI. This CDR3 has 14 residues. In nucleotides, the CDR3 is TGTGCCAGCAGTGATTGGGACAGGGGCTACGAGCAGTACTTC. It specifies CASSDWDRGYEQYF.

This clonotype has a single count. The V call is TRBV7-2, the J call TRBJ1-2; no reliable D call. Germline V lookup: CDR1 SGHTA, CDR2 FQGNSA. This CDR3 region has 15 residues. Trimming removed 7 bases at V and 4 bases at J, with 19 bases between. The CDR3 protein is CASTPSRGGSYGYTF. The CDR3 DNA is TGTGCCAGCACCCCCAGTCGGGGAGGGTCCTATGGCTACACCTTC. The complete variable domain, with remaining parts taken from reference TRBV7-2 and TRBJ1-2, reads GAGVSQSPSNKVTEKGKDVELRCDPISGHTALYWYRQSLGQGLEFLIYFQGNSAPDKSGLPSDRFSAERTGGSVSTLTIQRTQQEDSAVYLCASTPSRGGSYGYTFGSGTRLTVV.

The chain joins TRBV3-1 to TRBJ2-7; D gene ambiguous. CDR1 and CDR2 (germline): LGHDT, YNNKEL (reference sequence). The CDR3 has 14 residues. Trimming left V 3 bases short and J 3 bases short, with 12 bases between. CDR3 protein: CASSQTPRSYEQYF. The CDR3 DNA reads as TGTGCCAGCAGCCAGACACCTAGAAGCTACGAGCAGTACTTC.

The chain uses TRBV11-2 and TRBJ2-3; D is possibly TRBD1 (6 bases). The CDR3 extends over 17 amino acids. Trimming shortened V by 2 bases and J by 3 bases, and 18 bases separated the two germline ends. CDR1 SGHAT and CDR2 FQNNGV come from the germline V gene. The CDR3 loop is CASSLSGQGMRTDTQYF. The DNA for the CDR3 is TGTGCCAGCAGCTTATCGGGCCAGGGGATGAGAACAGATACGCAGTATTTT.

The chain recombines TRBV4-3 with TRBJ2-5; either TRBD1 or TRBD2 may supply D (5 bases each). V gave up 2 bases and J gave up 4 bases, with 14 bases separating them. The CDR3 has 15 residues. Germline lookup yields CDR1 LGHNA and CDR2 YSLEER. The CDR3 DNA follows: TGCGCCAGCAGCCAATCCTCGGGACCGGGAGAGACCCAGTACTTC. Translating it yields CASSQSSGPGETQYF.

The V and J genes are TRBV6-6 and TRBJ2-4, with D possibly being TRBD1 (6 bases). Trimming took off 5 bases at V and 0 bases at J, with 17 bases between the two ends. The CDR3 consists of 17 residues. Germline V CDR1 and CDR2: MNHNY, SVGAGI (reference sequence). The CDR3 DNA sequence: TGTGCCAGCAGTCCTCTACTGGGGGCCATAGCCAAAAACATTCAGTACTTC. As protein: CASSPLLGAIAKNIQYF.

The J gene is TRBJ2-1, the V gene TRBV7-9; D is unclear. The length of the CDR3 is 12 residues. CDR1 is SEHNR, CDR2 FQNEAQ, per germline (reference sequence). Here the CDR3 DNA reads TGTGCTTTTTCCCCGGGTTACAATGAGCAGTTCTTC. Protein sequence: CAFSPGYNEQFF.

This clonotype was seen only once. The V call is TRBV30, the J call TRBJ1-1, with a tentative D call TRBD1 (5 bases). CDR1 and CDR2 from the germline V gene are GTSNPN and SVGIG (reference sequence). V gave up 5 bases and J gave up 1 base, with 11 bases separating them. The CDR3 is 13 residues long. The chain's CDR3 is CAWDLGGNTEAFF. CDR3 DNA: TGTGCCTGGGACCTGGGGGGGAACACTGAAGCTTTCTTT.

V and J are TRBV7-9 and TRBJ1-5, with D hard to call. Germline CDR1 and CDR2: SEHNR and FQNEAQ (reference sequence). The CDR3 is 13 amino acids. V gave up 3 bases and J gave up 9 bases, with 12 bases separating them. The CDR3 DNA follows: TGTGCCAGCAGCTTGGACGGCGCGCGGCCCCAGCATTTT. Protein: CASSLDGARPQHF.

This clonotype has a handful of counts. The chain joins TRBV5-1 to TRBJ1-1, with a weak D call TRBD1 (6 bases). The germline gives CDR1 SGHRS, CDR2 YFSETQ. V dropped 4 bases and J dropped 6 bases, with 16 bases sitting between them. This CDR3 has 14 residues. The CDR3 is CASSPGHSTPEAFF. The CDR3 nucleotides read TGCGCCAGCAGCCCGGGACATTCAACGCCTGAAGCTTTCTTT.

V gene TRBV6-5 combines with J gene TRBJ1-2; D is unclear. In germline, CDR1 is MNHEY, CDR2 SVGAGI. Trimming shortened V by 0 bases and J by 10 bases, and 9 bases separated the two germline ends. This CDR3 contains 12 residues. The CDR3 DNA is TGTGCCAGCAGTTACTCAACTGGGCCCTACACCTTC. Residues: CASSYSTGPYTF.

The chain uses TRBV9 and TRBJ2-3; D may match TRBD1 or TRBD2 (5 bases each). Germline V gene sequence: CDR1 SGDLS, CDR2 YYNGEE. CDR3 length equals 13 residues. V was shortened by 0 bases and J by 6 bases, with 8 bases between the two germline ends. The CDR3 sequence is CASSVGGMDTQYF. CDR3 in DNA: TGTGCCAGCAGCGTAGGGGGGATGGATACGCAGTATTTT.

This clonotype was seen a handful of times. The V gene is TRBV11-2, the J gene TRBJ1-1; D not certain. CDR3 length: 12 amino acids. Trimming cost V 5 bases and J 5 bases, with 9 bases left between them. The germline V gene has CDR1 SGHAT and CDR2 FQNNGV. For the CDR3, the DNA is TGTGCCAGCAGCGCCCTGGAGACTGAAGCTTTCTTT. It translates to CASSALETEAFF. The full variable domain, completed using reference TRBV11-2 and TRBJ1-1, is EAGVAQSPRYKIIEKRQSVAFWCNPISGHATLYWYQQILGQGPKLLIQFQNNGVVDDSQLPKDRFSAERLKGVDSTLKIQPAKLEDSAVYLCASSALETEAFFGQGTRLTVV.

CDR3 bases: TGCGCCAGCAGCCAAGCTAGGGACTCCTACAATGAGCAGTACTTC. This gives the protein CASSQARDSYNEQYF. The J gene is TRBJ2-1, the V gene TRBV4-3; perhaps TRBD2 as D (6 bases). Gene TRBJ2-7 matches the end of the DNA better, so the J call may be wrong. CDR3 length equals 15 residues. CDR1 is LGHNA and CDR2 is YSLEER in the germline V gene.

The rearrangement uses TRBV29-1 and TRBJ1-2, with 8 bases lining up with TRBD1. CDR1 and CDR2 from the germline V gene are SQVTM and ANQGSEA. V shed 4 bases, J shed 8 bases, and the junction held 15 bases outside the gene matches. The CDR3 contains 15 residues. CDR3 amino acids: CSVGGSPGTGDGYTF. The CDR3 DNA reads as TGCAGCGTTGGTGGTTCTCCCGGGACAGGTGACGGCTACACCTTC.

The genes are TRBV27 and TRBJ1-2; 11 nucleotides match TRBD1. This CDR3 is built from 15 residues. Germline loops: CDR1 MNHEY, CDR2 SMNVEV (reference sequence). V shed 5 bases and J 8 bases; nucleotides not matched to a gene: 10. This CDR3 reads CASSPAGTGGSGYTF. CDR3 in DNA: TGTGCCAGCAGTCCCGCCGGGACAGGGGGTAGCGGCTACACCTTC.

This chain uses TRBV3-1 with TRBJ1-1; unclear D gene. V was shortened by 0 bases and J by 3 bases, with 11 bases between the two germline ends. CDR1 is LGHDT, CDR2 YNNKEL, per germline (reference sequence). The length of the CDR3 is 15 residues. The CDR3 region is CASSQDVGSHTEAFF. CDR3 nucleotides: TGTGCCAGCAGCCAAGATGTGGGTTCCCACACTGAAGCTTTCTTT.

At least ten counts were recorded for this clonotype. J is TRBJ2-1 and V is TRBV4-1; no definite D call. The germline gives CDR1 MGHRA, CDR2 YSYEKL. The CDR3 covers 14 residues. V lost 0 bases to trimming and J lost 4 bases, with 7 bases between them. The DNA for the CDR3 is TGCGCCAGCAGCCAAGATCGGCAGTACAATGAGCAGTTCTTC. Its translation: CASSQDRQYNEQFF.